The clone carrying this T cell receptor beta chain was seen ten or more times. The antigen remains undetermined. KT2, a clone with a known TCR, was spiked into unfractionated PBMC. A single-stranded UMI oligo with SP2 sequence was ligated to cDNA 3' ends. The first PCR ran 3 to 5 cycles with an equimolar RC1.1 and RC1.2 beta primer mix. From the second PCR onward, TCR alpha and beta chains were processed separately. TCRdb analysed the UMI-ligation and nested PCR reads with MiXCR anew, one entry per CDR3 protein. Of tens of thousands of distinct CDR3 sequences listed, approximately 13% are singletons. This sample stems from a study of quantifying T cell responses using KT2 cells. Study information: TCR alpha and beta constant-region primers primed reverse transcription of RNA. The T4 ligation step was estimated to exceed 8.5% efficiency under optimum conditions.

The study's findings and limits: At about one KT2 cell per 100,000 PBMC, KT2 sequences were still detected.

This CDR3 has 13 residues. Germline assignment: CDR1 KGHSH and CDR2 LQKENI. Trimming left V 3 bases short and J 3 bases short, with 6 bases between. The source is a human donor. The chain employs TRBV18 and TRBJ1-5; no clear D. The sample consisted of PBMCs spiked with cells of the T cell clone KT2. CDR3 coding DNA: TGTGCCAGCTCACCGTCGGACAATCAGCCCCAGCATTTT. Protein product: CASSPSDNQPQHF.